The T cell receptor beta chain described here comes from a study of cytomegalovirus exposure and HLA in healthy donors. On the study more broadly: In a later analysis, it was reported that the 90 to 150 validation repertoires had been produced on the same platform as the roughly 700 repertoires belonging to the first cohort. The study's findings and limits: 150 or so TCR beta chains were listed as cytomegalovirus-associated. Most observed TCR sequences were rare, whereas some public TCRs were detected in many donors. In vitro data verified a few CMV-associated chains as specific for CMV antigens.

The table came from immunoSEQ multiplex PCR; TCRdb's copy has only in-frame clones and leaves some out. This table holds around 60,000 clones, roughly 94% found once. As to this clone: As yet, its antigen is unknown.

In germline, CDR1 is MDHEN, CDR2 SYDVKM. CDR3 length: 15 residues. The ends lost 6 bases at V and 4 bases at J; junction bases unmatched: 5. Sequencing input: PBMCs. The chain recombines TRBV28 with TRBJ2-7; 14 positions match TRBD2. This TCR was recovered from a man younger than 35 in good health and CMV-seropositive. CDR3 amino acids: CASRLRTSGGYEQYF. The CDR3 DNA reads as TGTGCCAGCAGGTTAAGGACTAGCGGGGGGTACGAGCAGTACTTC. The full variable domain, with the rest looked up from reference TRBV28 and TRBJ2-7, is DVKVTQSSRYLVKRTGEKVFLECVQDMDHENMFWYRQDPGLGLRLIYFSYDVKMKEKGDIPEGYSVSREKKERFSLILESASTNQTSMYLCASRLRTSGGYEQYFGPGTRLTVT.